The 9 T cell receptor beta chains below come from one sample, sequenced in a study of T cells in Graves' hyperthyroidism and ophthalmopathy. From RNA transcripts, TCR beta CDR3 regions were amplified. The HTBI primer set served for first-round RT-PCR of the TCR CDR3. From the multiplex PCR reads, TCRdb called clonotypes with MiXCR, one entry per CDR3 protein. The sample contains hundreds of thousands of distinct CDR3 sequences, 20% of which appear only once. Input material: blood. The receptors shown here come from a man aged 25-45 years with Graves' ophthalmopathy.

This clonotype occurred many times. This chain uses TRBV5-1 with TRBJ2-1; D might be TRBD2 (6 bases). The CDR3 loop spans 13 amino acids. Germline lookup yields CDR1 SGHRS and CDR2 YFSETQ. The V end lost 0 bases, the J end lost 7 bases, and 8 bases lay between the germline ends. CDR3 loop: CASSLGGENEQFF. The CDR3 DNA reads TGCGCCAGCAGCTTGGGGGGGGAAAATGAGCAGTTCTTC.

In its sample, this clonotype was seen a few times. The CDR3: CASKLTDQPQHF. In nucleotides, the CDR3 is TGTGCCAGCAAACTCACGGATCAGCCCCAGCATTTT. The chain has TRBV18 and TRBJ1-5; no clear D gene. Germline CDR1 is KGHSH and CDR2 is LQKENI. The CDR3 has 12 residues. V was shortened by 8 bases and J by 5 bases, with 10 bases between the two germline ends.

There are many counts of this clonotype. Here the CDR3 reads CASSPDRIAGGSSTDTQYF. The DNA of the CDR3 is TGTGCCAGCAGCCCCGATAGGATAGCGGGAGGATCAAGCACAGATACGCAGTATTTT. The chain uses TRBV7-2 and TRBJ2-3, with 10 bases aligning to TRBD2. This CDR3 contains 19 residues. Per germline, CDR1 SGHTA and CDR2 FQGNSA. With 5 bases clipped from V and 0 bases from J, the junction kept 14 bases outside the gene matches.

In its sample, this clonotype was seen many times. This sequence joins TRBV7-3 and TRBJ1-2; D is ambiguous. This CDR3 spans 14 amino acids. The V end lost 1 base, the J end lost 3 bases, and 9 bases lay between the germline ends. The V gene's germline CDR1 is SGHTA and CDR2 FQGTGA. The CDR3 protein is CASSLNGGDYGYTF. CDR3 coding DNA: TGTGCCAGCAGCTTAAACGGCGGAGACTATGGCTACACCTTC.

The chain employs TRBV9 and TRBJ2-1; D not resolved. The V gene's germline CDR1 is SGDLS and CDR2 YYNGEE. This CDR3 comprises 13 residues. V was pared by 0 bases and J by 8 bases, with 9 bases between. The CDR3 here is CASSVVLGHEQFF. Here the CDR3 DNA reads TGTGCCAGCAGCGTAGTTTTGGGCCATGAGCAGTTCTTC.

The CDR3 here is CASRPGGYNEQFF. CDR3 nucleotides: TGTGCCAGCCGTCCCGGCGGCTACAATGAGCAGTTCTTC. The chain joins TRBV28 to TRBJ2-1; D gene ambiguous. The CDR3 has 13 amino acids. CDR1 is MDHEN, CDR2 SYDVKM, per germline. V was pared by 8 bases and J by 3 bases, with 11 bases between. Together with reference TRBV28 and TRBJ2-1, the CDR3 gives the full variable domain: DVKVTQSSRYLVKRTGEKVFLECVQDMDHENMFWYRQDPGLGLRLIYFSYDVKMKEKGDIPEGYSVSREKKERFSLILESASTNQTSMYLCASRPGGYNEQFFGPGTRLTVL.

The genes are TRBV20-1 and TRBJ2-5; TRBD2 agrees at 8 bases. The junction had 5 bases not matched to a gene; V was cut back by 8 bases and J by 3 bases. The CDR3 loop spans 12 amino acids. The germline V gene encodes CDR1 DFQATT and CDR2 SNEGSKA (reference sequence). The CDR3 region is CSQRLAKETQYF. CDR3 nucleotide sequence: TGCAGTCAGAGACTAGCGAAAGAGACCCAGTACTTC.

The chain joins TRBV19 to TRBJ2-2, with TRBD1 identical over 8 bases. CDR1 and CDR2 from the germline V gene are LNHDA and SQIVND (reference sequence). The CDR3 is made up of 16 amino acids. V lost 8 bases and J lost 4; bases outside the gene matches: 12. The CDR3 is CASQLLRDRTTGELFF. The CDR3 region has the DNA TGTGCCAGTCAACTCCTCCGGGACAGGACCACCGGGGAGCTGTTTTTT.

The chain employs TRBV5-4 and TRBJ1-1; D is uncertain. The germline V gene encodes CDR1 SGHNT and CDR2 YYREEE (reference sequence). V lost 7 bases and J 1 base, leaving 14 bases between the germline ends. This CDR3 comprises 14 residues. CDR3 in DNA: TGTGCCAGCCGGCTCGGTTTCCAGAACACTGAAGCTTTCTTT. Protein: CASRLGFQNTEAFF.